Below are 18 T cell receptor beta chains sequenced from a single sample in a study of blood T cell repertoires in COVID-19. Using immunoSEQ multiplex PCR, the repertoire was profiled, and TCRdb retains in-frame clones only, with some absent. The sample lists about 48,000 clones; 65% to 90% were seen once. Material: peripheral blood. Receptors were obtained from an elderly woman with acute or convalescent COVID-19.

CDR3 coding DNA: TGTGCCAGCAGCCCCCGGCGGGGACCCTACGAGCAGTACTTC. Protein sequence: CASSPRRGPYEQYF. The chain is built from TRBV3-1 (or the pseudogene TRBV3-2) and TRBJ2-7; tentative D call: TRBD2 (6 bases). V lost 4 bases, J lost 2 bases, and 12 bases lay in between. CDR3 length: 14 amino acids. Germline V gives CDR1 LGHDT, CDR2 YNNKEL (reference sequence).

The chain combines TRBV18 with TRBJ1-5; the D gene is possibly TRBD1 (5 bases). Deletions cut 2 bases from V and 2 bases from J, with 19 bases between. The CDR3 sequence is 18 residues long. Germline values: CDR1 KGHSH, CDR2 LQKENI. The CDR3 nucleotides are TGTGCCAGCTCACCATCATCTGGGGCCGCGAAAGGCAATCAGCCCCAGCATTTT. It yields the protein CASSPSSGAAKGNQPQHF.

CDR3 in amino acids: CASSLTSNTEAFF. CDR3 sequence (DNA): TGCGCCAGCAGCTTAACATCGAACACTGAAGCTTTCTTT. The chain recombines TRBV5-1 with TRBJ1-1; D remains ambiguous. V lost 2 bases to trimming and J lost 1 base, with 6 bases between them. CDR1 is SGHRS, CDR2 YFSETQ, per germline. This CDR3 has 13 amino acids.

The rearrangement uses TRBV28 and TRBJ1-2, with D tentatively TRBD1 (6 bases). The CDR3 spans 16 residues. Germline V lookup: CDR1 MDHEN, CDR2 SYDVKM. The V end was cut by 7 bases, the J end by 0 bases, with 18 bases between. CDR3: CASKKRARGPNYGYTF. The CDR3 DNA is TGTGCCAGCAAGAAAAGAGCCAGGGGACCTAACTATGGCTACACCTTC.

The CDR3 DNA reads TGTGCCAGCAGTTTCCAACAGGGTAGTGGCTACACCTTC. It encodes CASSFQQGSGYTF. This chain connects TRBV27 to TRBJ1-2, with D possibly matching TRBD1 (6 bases). Trimming stripped 3 bases from V and 7 bases from J, with 12 bases between. Germline V gene data show CDR1 as MNHEY and CDR2 as SMNVEV (reference sequence). The CDR3 loop spans 13 amino acids.

The rearrangement uses TRBV10-1 and TRBJ1-4; D gene uncertain. Trimming took 6 bases from V and 0 from J, leaving 11 bases between them. Germline V lookup: CDR1 WNHNN, CDR2 SYGVQD (reference sequence). The CDR3 is made up of 15 amino acids. CDR3 sequence: CASSSSDATNEKLFF. In DNA form, the CDR3 reads TGCGCCAGCAGCTCCAGCGATGCAACTAATGAAAAACTGTTTTTT.

The chain carries TRBV7-2 and TRBJ1-2; 8 bases align to TRBD1. CDR1 is SGHTA and CDR2 is FQGNSA in the germline V gene. CDR3 length: 15 residues. V trimming: 2 bases; J trimming: 7 bases; junction bases outside the gene matches: 9. This CDR3 reads CASSLRSGQAGGYTF. The CDR3 coding sequence is TGTGCCAGCAGCTTACGCTCGGGACAGGCGGGTGGCTACACCTTC.

V is TRBV7-6 and J is TRBJ1-1; D may be TRBD1 (5 bases). Trimming left V 5 bases short and J 5 bases short, with 12 bases between. The CDR3 length is 13 residues. Germline V CDR1 and CDR2: SGHVS, FNYEAQ. The CDR3 sequence: CASSRTGGTEAFF. The CDR3 DNA reads as TGTGCCAGCAGCCGCACGGGGGGAACTGAAGCTTTCTTT.

The chain carries TRBV2 and TRBJ1-1; 9 nucleotides match TRBD1. Trimming took 7 bases from V and 4 from J; bases not matched to a gene: 10. Germline loops: CDR1 SNHLY, CDR2 FYNNEI. The CDR3 has 15 residues. The CDR3 nucleotides are TGTGCCAGCACCCCGGGACAGGGTTTTATCACTGAAGCTTTCTTT. Its protein is CASTPGQGFITEAFF.

V gene TRBV10-2 combines with J gene TRBJ1-2, with D possibly being TRBD1 (5 bases). V was pared by 3 bases and J by 4 bases, with 18 bases between. Germline V lookup: CDR1 WSHSY, CDR2 SAAADI. The CDR3 consists of 16 residues. The CDR3 DNA sequence: TGCGCCAGCAGTGAAGATGGCCAGGGTGGTGGCTATGGCTACACCTTC. Translation gives CASSEDGQGGGYGYTF.

V gene TRBV12-3 or TRBV12-4 combines with J gene TRBJ1-5; D unresolved. CDR3 length equals 12 residues. Trimming cost V 2 bases and J 6 bases, with 5 bases left between them. The CDR3 sequence: CASSLSGQPQHF. The CDR3 bases are TGTGCCAGCAGTTTATCAGGTCAGCCCCAGCATTTT.

This chain joins TRBV7-2 and TRBJ1-6, with D maybe TRBD1 (5 bases). The CDR3 consists of 16 residues. The germline V gene encodes CDR1 SGHTA and CDR2 FQGNSA. The V end lost 1 base, the J end lost 10 bases, and 17 bases lay between the germline ends. The CDR3 DNA is TGTGCCAGCAGCTTAGGGACCTTAGGGGTAGGGTCACCCCTCCACTTT. It specifies CASSLGTLGVGSPLHF.

This chain links TRBV18 with TRBJ1-3; the D is unclear. V was pared by 3 bases and J by 0 bases, with 12 bases between. CDR1 KGHSH and CDR2 LQKENI come from the germline V gene. The length of the CDR3 is 16 residues. The CDR3 reads CASSPTLQDSGNTIYF. The DNA for the CDR3 is TGTGCCAGCTCACCCACGTTACAAGACTCTGGAAACACCATATATTTT.

On this clone itself: In the same sample, other DNA sequences code for this CDR3. V and J are TRBV19 and TRBJ2-1, with 9 bases lining up with TRBD2. Germline lookup yields CDR1 LNHDA and CDR2 SQIVND (reference sequence). There are 16 residues in the CDR3. V dropped 0 bases and J dropped 9; count of bases not matched to a gene: 9. In nucleotides, the CDR3 is TGTGCCAGTAGTATAGATGGGCGCGGGGGGGCGGGTGAGCAGTTCTTC. It yields the protein CASSIDGRGGAGEQFF.

The rearrangement uses TRBV2 and TRBJ1-1; 7 bases line up with TRBD1. The CDR3 is 14 amino acids. The J segment lost 0 bases and the V segment lost 7 bases, leaving 5 bases of the junction unmatched. Per germline, CDR1 SNHLY and CDR2 FYNNEI. CDR3 coding DNA: TGTGCCAGCATCCCCGGGACAGTGAACACTGAAGCTTTCTTT. Amino acid sequence: CASIPGTVNTEAFF.

The chain combines TRBV6-5 with TRBJ1-1; D is possibly TRBD1 (5 bases). V was pared by 4 bases and J by 0 bases, with 9 bases between. The CDR3 has 14 residues. CDR1 is MNHEY, CDR2 SVGAGI, per germline. The CDR3 DNA follows: TGTGCCAGCAGTTCCCGGGGGATGAACACTGAAGCTTTCTTT. The encoded protein is CASSSRGMNTEAFF.

This clone is a singleton in its sample. The chain joins TRBV6-5 to TRBJ1-4; D may be TRBD1 (6 bases). This CDR3 has 15 residues. Trimming cost V 6 bases and J 8 bases, with 19 bases left between them. Per germline, CDR1 MNHEY and CDR2 SVGAGI. CDR3 nucleotides: TGTGCCAGCAGACCCCCGGGGCGGGGGCAAGAAAAACTGTTTTTT. Translation gives CASRPPGRGQEKLFF.

As DNA, the CDR3 is TGTGCCTGGAGTGTACGGGGGGGGATTGGTGAAGCTTTCTTT. Encoded protein: CAWSVRGGIGEAFF. The J gene is TRBJ1-1, the V gene TRBV30, with a weak D call TRBD1 (5 bases). Trimming removed 0 bases at V and 7 bases at J, with 15 bases between. Germline values: CDR1 GTSNPN, CDR2 SVGIG (reference sequence). This CDR3 spans 14 amino acids.